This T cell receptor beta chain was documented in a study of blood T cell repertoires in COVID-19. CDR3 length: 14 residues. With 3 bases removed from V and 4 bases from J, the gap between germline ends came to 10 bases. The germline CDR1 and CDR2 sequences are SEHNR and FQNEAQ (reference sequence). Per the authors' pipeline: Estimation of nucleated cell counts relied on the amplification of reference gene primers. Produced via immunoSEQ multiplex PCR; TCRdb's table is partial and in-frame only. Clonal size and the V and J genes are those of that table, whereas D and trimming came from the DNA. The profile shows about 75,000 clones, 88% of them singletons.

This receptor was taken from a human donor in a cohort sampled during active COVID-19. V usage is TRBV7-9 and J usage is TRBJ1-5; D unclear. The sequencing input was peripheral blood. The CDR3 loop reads CASSLGGGNQPQHF. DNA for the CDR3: TGTGCCAGCAGCTTGGGTGGAGGGAATCAGCCCCAGCATTTT.